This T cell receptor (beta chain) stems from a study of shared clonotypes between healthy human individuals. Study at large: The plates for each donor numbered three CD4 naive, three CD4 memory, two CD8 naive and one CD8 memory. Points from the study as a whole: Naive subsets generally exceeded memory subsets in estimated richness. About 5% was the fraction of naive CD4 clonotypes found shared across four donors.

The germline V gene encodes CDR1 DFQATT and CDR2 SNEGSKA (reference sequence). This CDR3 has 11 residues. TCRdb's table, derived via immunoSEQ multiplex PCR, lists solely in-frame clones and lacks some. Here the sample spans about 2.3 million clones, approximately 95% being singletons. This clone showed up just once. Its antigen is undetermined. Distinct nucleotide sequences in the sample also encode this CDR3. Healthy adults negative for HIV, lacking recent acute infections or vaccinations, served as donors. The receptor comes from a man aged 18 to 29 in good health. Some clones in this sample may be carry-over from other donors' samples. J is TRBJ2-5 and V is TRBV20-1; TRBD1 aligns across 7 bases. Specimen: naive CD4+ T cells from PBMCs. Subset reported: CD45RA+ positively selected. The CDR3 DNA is TGCAGCCGACAGGGAGAGGAGACCCAGTACTTC. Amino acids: CSRQGEETQYF.